Sequencing of this T cell receptor (beta chain) was carried out in a study of cytomegalovirus exposure and HLA in healthy donors. Broader study findings: It was taken for granted in presence/absence analyses that sequencing depth across donors was roughly uniform. The authors enumerated around 150 TCR beta chains as linked to cytomegalovirus. Most TCRs appeared rarely, but some public TCRs recurred in many donors. In vitro, three CMV-associated chains proved specific for CMV antigens.

To note about this clone: The antigen remains unidentified.

CDR3 length equals 15 residues. Trimming left V 0 bases short and J 5 bases short, with 13 bases between. Per germline, CDR1 SGHTA and CDR2 FQGTGA. Primers for the PCR totalled 60 Vbeta and 13 Jbeta. Profiling relied on immunoSEQ multiplex PCR, and the TCRdb table lists in-frame clones only, not all of them. The sample has about 68,000 clones, approximately 80% seen once. Sequencing input: PBMCs. The J gene is TRBJ2-5, the V gene TRBV7-3; D may be TRBD2 (6 bases). The clonotype originates from a human donor in good health. In DNA form, the CDR3 reads TGTGCCAGCAGCTTAACGGCGGGCAGCGGGGAGACCCAGTACTTC. Translating it yields CASSLTAGSGETQYF.